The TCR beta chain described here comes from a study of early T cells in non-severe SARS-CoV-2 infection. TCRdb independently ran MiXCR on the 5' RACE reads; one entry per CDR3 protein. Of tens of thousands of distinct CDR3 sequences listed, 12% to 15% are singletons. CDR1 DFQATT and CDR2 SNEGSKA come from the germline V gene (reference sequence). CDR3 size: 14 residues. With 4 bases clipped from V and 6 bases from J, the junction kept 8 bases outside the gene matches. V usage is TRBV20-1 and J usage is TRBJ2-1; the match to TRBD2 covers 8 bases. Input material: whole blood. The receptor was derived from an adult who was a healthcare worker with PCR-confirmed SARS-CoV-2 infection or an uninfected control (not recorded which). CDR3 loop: CSAIWAAGVNEQFF. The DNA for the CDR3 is TGCAGTGCTATATGGGCAGCGGGGGTCAATGAGCAGTTCTTC.